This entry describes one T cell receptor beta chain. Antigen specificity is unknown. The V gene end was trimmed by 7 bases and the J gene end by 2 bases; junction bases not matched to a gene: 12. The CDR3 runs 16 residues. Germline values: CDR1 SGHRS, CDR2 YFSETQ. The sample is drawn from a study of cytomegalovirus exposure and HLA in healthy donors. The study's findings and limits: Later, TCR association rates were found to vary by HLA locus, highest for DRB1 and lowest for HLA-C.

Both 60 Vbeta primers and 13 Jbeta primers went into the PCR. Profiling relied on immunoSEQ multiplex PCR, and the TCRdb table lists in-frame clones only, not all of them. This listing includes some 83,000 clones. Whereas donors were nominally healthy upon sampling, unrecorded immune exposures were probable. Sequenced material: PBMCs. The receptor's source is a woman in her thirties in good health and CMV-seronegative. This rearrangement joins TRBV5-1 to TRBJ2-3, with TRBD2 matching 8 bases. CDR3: CASAFFGGGSTDTQYF. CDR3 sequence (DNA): TGCGCCAGCGCCTTTTTTGGCGGGGGGTCCACAGATACGCAGTATTTT.